These 20 T cell receptor beta chains share one sample of origin, sequenced in a study of CD8 T cells in ankylosing spondylitis. TCRdb re-derived calls from the 5' RACE reads in MiXCR, one entry per CDR3 protein. Here the sample spans about 540,000 distinct CDR3 sequences, about an eighth being singletons. Findings of the study overall: Blood of patients with ankylosing spondylitis appeared to be characterized by a TCR beta motif of fewer than 10 highly homologous variants.

No antigen has been assigned to these receptors. The material sequenced was blood, either unsorted or a sorted T cell fraction (not recorded which). Receptor source: a male donor with ankylosing spondylitis.

This clonotype was detected a few times. The rearrangement joins TRBV20-1 to TRBJ2-3, with 10 bases lining up with TRBD2. CDR1 is DFQATT, CDR2 SNEGSKA, per germline (reference sequence). With 6 bases clipped from V and 4 bases from J, the junction kept 7 bases outside the gene matches. The CDR3 consists of 14 residues. CDR3 sequence (DNA): TGCAGTGCCAGTACTAGCGGGATCCCAGATACGCAGTATTTT. Protein: CSASTSGIPDTQYF.

This clonotype was found a few times. This chain uses TRBV24-1 with TRBJ2-3, with D unresolved. CDR1 and CDR2 from the germline V gene are KGHDR and SFDVKD. Deletions cut 0 bases from V and 2 bases from J, with 11 bases between. This CDR3 spans 16 amino acids. The CDR3 DNA sequence: TGTGCCACCAGTGATTTGGCAGGTAGTTTCACAGATACGCAGTATTTT. It specifies CATSDLAGSFTDTQYF.

This rearrangement joins TRBV29-1 to TRBJ1-3, with D tentatively TRBD1 (5 bases). The V gene's germline CDR1 is SQVTM and CDR2 ANQGSEA. The CDR3 contains 14 residues. Deletions cut 4 bases from V and 2 bases from J, with 12 bases between. CDR3 sequence reads: CSVAGVTAGNTIYF. The CDR3 nucleotides read TGCAGCGTTGCGGGGGTCACGGCTGGAAACACCATATATTTT.

The chain couples TRBV18 to TRBJ2-1; 8 positions match TRBD2. The V gene's germline CDR1 is KGHSH and CDR2 LQKENI. The CDR3 extends over 16 amino acids. V was pared by 2 bases and J by 5 bases, with 8 bases of the junction left unmatched. The CDR3 here is CASSPYVSGTDNEQFF. The CDR3 nucleotides read TGTGCCAGCTCACCATATGTTAGCGGGACCGACAATGAGCAGTTCTTC.

This clonotype appeared many times. This sequence joins TRBV12-3 or TRBV12-4 and TRBJ1-2, with D perhaps TRBD1 (6 bases). This CDR3 contains 15 residues. V lost 7 bases to trimming and J lost 7 bases, with 22 bases between them. CDR3 region: CASTPSRGREAGYTF. In DNA form, the CDR3 reads TGTGCCAGCACCCCATCAAGGGGGAGGGAAGCTGGCTACACCTTC.

The V call is TRBV20-1, the J call TRBJ1-2, with D possibly being TRBD1 (5 bases). This CDR3 spans 11 amino acids. V lost 3 bases, J lost 14 bases, and 16 bases lay in between. Germline V lookup: CDR1 DFQATT, CDR2 SNEGSKA (reference sequence). In DNA, the CDR3 is TGCAGTGCTAGCCCGGGACCGTCGATTACCTTC. Amino acid sequence: CSASPGPSITF.

The J gene is TRBJ1-3, the V gene TRBV15; D gene uncertain. The CDR3 consists of 17 residues. Germline assignment: CDR1 LNHNV and CDR2 YYDKDF (reference sequence). V was shortened by 0 bases and J by 0 bases, with 12 bases between the two germline ends. The CDR3 nucleotides read TGTGCCACCAGCAGAGAAAAGGCTGCTAGCTCTGGAAACACCATATATTTT. Translation: CATSREKAASSGNTIYF.

The V call is TRBV15, the J call TRBJ1-1, with D possibly being TRBD1 (6 bases). The CDR3 extends over 13 amino acids. In germline, CDR1 is LNHNV, CDR2 YYDKDF (reference sequence). V lost 2 bases to trimming and J lost 4 bases, with 8 bases between them. As DNA, the CDR3 is TGTGCCACCAGCAGACAGACAGGCACTGAAGCTTTCTTT. Translating it yields CATSRQTGTEAFF.

V gene TRBV28 combines with J gene TRBJ2-7; tentatively, D is TRBD2 (6 bases). Between the trimmed V and J ends, which lost 4 bases and 0 bases, there was a span of 13 bases. Germline CDR1 is MDHEN and CDR2 is SYDVKM. This CDR3 region has 15 residues. Written as DNA, the CDR3 is TGTGCCAGCAGTTCTGGCGGGACTGTCTCCTACGAGCAGTACGTC. This gives the protein CASSSGGTVSYEQYV.

This clonotype was found a few times. This chain links TRBV7-9 with TRBJ1-3; D remains ambiguous. Trimming stripped 6 bases from V and 1 base from J, with 13 bases between. The length of the CDR3 is 15 residues. Germline lookup yields CDR1 SEHNR and CDR2 FQNEAQ (reference sequence). Written as DNA, the CDR3 is TGTGCCAGCAGGATCGAAGGAGGATCTGGAAACACCATATATTTT. It encodes CASRIEGGSGNTIYF. The variable domain in full, with the rest retrieved from reference TRBV7-9 and TRBJ1-3, is DTGVSQNPRHKITKRGQNVTFRCDPISEHNRLYWYRQTLGQGPEFLTYFQNEAQLEKSRLLSDRFSAERPKGSFSTLEIQRTEQGDSAMYLCASRIEGGSGNTIYFGEGSWLTVV.

The chain joins TRBV24-1 to TRBJ2-3; 9 nucleotides align to TRBD2. The V and J ends lost 5 bases and 5 bases, in that order; junction bases with no gene match: 7. Germline loops: CDR1 KGHDR, CDR2 SFDVKD. There are 15 residues in the CDR3. As DNA, the CDR3 is TGTGCCACCAGTGTTGCGGGAGGGCCGGGAGATACGCAGTATTTT. It specifies CATSVAGGPGDTQYF.

This clonotype showed up just a few times. The rearrangement joins TRBV28 to TRBJ1-2; D gene unclear. The CDR3 sequence is 13 residues long. Germline CDR1 reads MDHEN; CDR2 reads SYDVKM. Trimming removed 3 bases from V and 11 bases from J, with 16 bases in between. The CDR3 reads CASSLEAPVVYTF. CDR3 in DNA: TGTGCCAGCAGTTTGGAAGCCCCGGTGGTTTACACCTTC.

In this sample, this clonotype turned up a few times. The chain carries TRBV11-2 and TRBJ1-1; 8 positions match TRBD1. CDR1 is SGHAT and CDR2 is FQNNGV in the germline V gene. This CDR3 comprises 14 residues. Unmatched junction bases numbered 1, after V lost 1 base and J lost 3 bases. The CDR3 region has the DNA TGTGCCAGCAGCTTAGCAGGGGGCTACACTGAAGCTTTCTTT. It encodes CASSLAGGYTEAFF.

This clonotype was counted a few times. The CDR3 DNA is TGCGCCAGCAGTGAGTCGAGAATGAACACTGAAGCTTTCTTT. Translated, it gives CASSESRMNTEAFF. V is TRBV10-2 and J is TRBJ1-1, with D uncertain. The CDR3 is 14 amino acids. The germline V gene has CDR1 WSHSY and CDR2 SAAADI. V lost 0 bases and J 0 bases, leaving 5 bases between the germline ends.

This chain uses TRBV5-1 with TRBJ2-5; TRBD1 might be the D (5 bases). There are 13 residues in the CDR3. Germline lookup yields CDR1 SGHRS and CDR2 YFSETQ. The ends were cut back, 4 bases at V and 9 bases at J, with 16 bases in the middle. The CDR3 region is CASSGAQRAAQYF. The CDR3 nucleotides read TGCGCCAGCAGCGGGGCGCAACGGGCGGCCCAGTACTTC.

The V call is TRBV6-1, the J call TRBJ2-7, with 9 positions matching TRBD1. Losses at the gene ends were 7 bases for V and 3 bases for J; bases not matched to a gene: 7. Germline assignment: CDR1 MNHNS and CDR2 SASEGT. The CDR3 covers 14 residues. CDR3 in amino acids: CASTQDRGIYEQYV. The CDR3 DNA reads as TGTGCCAGCACTCAAGACAGGGGGATCTACGAGCAGTACGTC.

This clonotype has just a few counts. This chain links TRBV5-6 with TRBJ2-1; 8 nucleotides match TRBD2. Germline CDR1 is SGHDT and CDR2 is YYEEEE. The trim removed 4 bases at V and 4 bases at J, leaving 10 bases unmatched. The CDR3 is 16 amino acids. The CDR3 bases are TGTGCCAGCAGCCCTTTTCGGGCGGGAGGATACAATGAGCAGTTCTTC. Residues: CASSPFRAGGYNEQFF.

The V gene is TRBV10-3, the J gene TRBJ2-1; D remains ambiguous. V shed 4 bases and J shed 10 bases, with 8 bases lying between them. CDR1 is ENHRY and CDR2 is SYGVKD in the germline V gene. The CDR3 totals 11 residues. CDR3 sequence (DNA): TGTGCCATCAGTGTACTGTTAGAGCAGTTCTTC. Translation gives CAISVLLEQFF.

Here the CDR3 DNA reads TGTGCCAGCAGCCAAGCCACCCGGGTGGGAAAAACGGAGACCCAGTACTTC. Translation: CASSQATRVGKTETQYF. The J gene is TRBJ2-5, the V gene TRBV14; D is undetermined. The CDR3 totals 17 residues. From germline, CDR1 is SGHDN and CDR2 FVKESK. Trimming removed 1 base from V and 5 bases from J, with 20 bases in between.

This clonotype appeared a few times. This sequence joins TRBV2 and TRBJ2-2, with 8 bases aligning to TRBD2. Trimming cost V 3 bases and J 3 bases; bases outside gene matches: 6. The CDR3 runs 16 residues. CDR1 is SNHLY and CDR2 is FYNNEI in the germline V gene. Written as DNA, the CDR3 is TGTGCCAGCAGTGAGCGGCGGGAGGTCGACACCGGGGAGCTGTTTTTT. It specifies CASSERREVDTGELFF.